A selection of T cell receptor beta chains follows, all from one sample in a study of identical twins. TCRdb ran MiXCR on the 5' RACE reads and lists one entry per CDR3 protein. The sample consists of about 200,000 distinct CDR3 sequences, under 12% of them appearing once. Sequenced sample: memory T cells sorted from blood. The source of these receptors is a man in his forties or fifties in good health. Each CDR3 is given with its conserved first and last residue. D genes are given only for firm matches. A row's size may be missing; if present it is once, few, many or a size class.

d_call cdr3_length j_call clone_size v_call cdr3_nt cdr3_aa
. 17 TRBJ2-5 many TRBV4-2 TGTGCCAGCAGCCAAGGGCTGGGAGGGGGGGCAGGAGAGACCCAGTACTTC CASSQGLGGGAGETQYF
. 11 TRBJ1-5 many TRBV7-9 TGTGCCCCCACTAGCGGGTGGCCCCAGCATTTT CAPTSGWPQHF
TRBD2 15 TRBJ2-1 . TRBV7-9 TGTGCCAGCAGCATAAGCGGGGGGGCTTACAATGAGCAGTTCTTC CASSISGGAYNEQFF
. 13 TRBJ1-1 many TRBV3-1 TGTGCCAGCAGCCAAGGCAGGGGAACTGAAGCTTTCTTT CASSQGRGTEAFF
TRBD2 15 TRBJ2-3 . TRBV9 TGTGCCAGCAGCGCGCAGGGACTAGCAGCAGATACGCAGTATTTT CASSAQGLAADTQYF
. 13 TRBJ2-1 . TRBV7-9 TGTGCCAGCAGCTTACCAAATTACAATGAGCAGTTCTTC CASSLPNYNEQFF
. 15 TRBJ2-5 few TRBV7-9 TGTGCCAGCAGCTTAGTAGGAGAACCCCAAGAGACCCAGTACTTC CASSLVGEPQETQYF
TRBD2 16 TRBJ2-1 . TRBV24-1 TGTGCCACCAGTGAAGGGGGACTAGCGGGGATAAATGAGCAGTTCTTC CATSEGGLAGINEQFF
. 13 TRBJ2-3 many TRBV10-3 TGTGCCATCGCGTCGAGGGGCACAGATACGCAGTATTTT CAIASRGTDTQYF
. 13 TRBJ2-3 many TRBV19 TGTGCCAGTAAGGGACCGAGCACAGATACGCAGTATTTT CASKGPSTDTQYF
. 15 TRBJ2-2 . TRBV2 TGTGCCAGCAGCCTGACCCAACTTAACACCGGGGAGCTGTTTTTT CASSLTQLNTGELFF
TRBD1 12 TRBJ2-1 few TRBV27 TGTGCCAGCAGTCCGACAGGGATTGAGCAGTTCTTC CASSPTGIEQFF
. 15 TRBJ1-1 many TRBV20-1 TGCAGTGCTAGGGACTCGATCGGGGGGGGCACTGAAGCTTTCTTT CSARDSIGGGTEAFF
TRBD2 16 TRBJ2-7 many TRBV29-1 TGCAGCGTTGAAGATCGGGTACTAGCGGGAAACTACGAGCAGTACTTC CSVEDRVLAGNYEQYF
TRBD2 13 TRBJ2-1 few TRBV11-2 TGTGCCAGCAGCCAGGGACTAAACAATGAGCAGTTCTTC CASSQGLNNEQFF
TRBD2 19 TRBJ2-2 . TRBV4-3 TGCGCCAGCAGCCAAGGAAATAGCGGGAGGGCCCCCAGCACCGGGGAGCTGTTTTTT CASSQGNSGRAPSTGELFF
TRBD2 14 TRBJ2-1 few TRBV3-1 TGTGCCAGCAGCCGAGGACTAGCTAACTATGAGCAGTTCTTC CASSRGLANYEQFF
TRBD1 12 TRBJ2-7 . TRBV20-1 TGCAGGGCTGGACAGGGTAGCCGCGAGCAGTACTTC CRAGQGSREQYF
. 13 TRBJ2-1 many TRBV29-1 TGCAGCGTAGGACACTTATCCTACAATGAGCAGTTCTTC CSVGHLSYNEQFF
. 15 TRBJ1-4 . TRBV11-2 TGTGCCAGCAGCTTATTGGGTTTGTTTAATGAAAAACTGTTTTTT CASSLLGLFNEKLFF
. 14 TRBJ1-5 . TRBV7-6 TGTGCCAGCAGCTTAGGTCCGGGAAATCAGCCCCAGCATTTT CASSLGPGNQPQHF
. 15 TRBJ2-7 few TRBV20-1 TGCAGTGCTAGAGATGCACAGGGAGGTCCCTACGAGCAGTACTTC CSARDAQGGPYEQYF
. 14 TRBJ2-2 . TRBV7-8 TGTGCCAGCAGCTTAATACGGAACACCGGGGAGCTGTTTTTT CASSLIRNTGELFF
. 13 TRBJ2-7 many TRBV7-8 TGTGCCAGCAGCTACACACGAGAGCTCGAGCAGTACTTC CASSYTRELEQYF
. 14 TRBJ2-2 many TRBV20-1 TGCAGTGCTAGAGAGAGGGGCATGACCGGGGAGCTGTTTTTT CSARERGMTGELFF
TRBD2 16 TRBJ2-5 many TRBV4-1 TGCGCCAGCAGGGGCGGTAGAGGCGGGGGGCGGGAGACCCAGTACTTC CASRGGRGGGRETQYF
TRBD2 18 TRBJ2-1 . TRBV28 TGTGCCAGCAGTTTATTAGGTAGCGGGAGGTTCAGCTACAATGAGCAGTTCTTC CASSLLGSGRFSYNEQFF
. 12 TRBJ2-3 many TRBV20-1 TGCAGTGCTTCTAGCGCGACCCATACGCAGTATTTT CSASSATHTQYF
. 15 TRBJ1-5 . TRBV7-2 TGTGCCAGCAGCGCACAGGGTTTGGGCAATCAGCCCCAGCATTTT CASSAQGLGNQPQHF
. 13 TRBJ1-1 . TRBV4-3 TGCGCCAGCAGCCAAGATCAGCAGACTGAAGCTTTCTTT CASSQDQQTEAFF
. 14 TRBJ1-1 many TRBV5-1 TGCGCCAGCAGCTTGGCGGGAGGTGACACTGAAGCTTTCTTT CASSLAGGDTEAFF
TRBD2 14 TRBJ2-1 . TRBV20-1 TGCAGTCCTAGCAGGCTAGCGGGAGCCAATGAGCAGTTCTTC CSPSRLAGANEQFF
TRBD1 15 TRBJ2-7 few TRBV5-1 TGCGCCAGCAGCTTGGTGACAGGGGAAACCTACGAGCAGTACTTC CASSLVTGETYEQYF
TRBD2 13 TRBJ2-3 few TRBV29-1 TGCAGCGTCCCACCGGGACTAGCAGATACGCAGTATTTT CSVPPGLADTQYF
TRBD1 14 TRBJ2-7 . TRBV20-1 TGCAGTGCTCCCACCGGGACAGGGTCTGGCGAGCAGTACTTC CSAPTGTGSGEQYF
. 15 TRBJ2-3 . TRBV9 TGTGCCAGCAGCGTTGGGGACGGCCGCACAGATACGCAGTATTTT CASSVGDGRTDTQYF
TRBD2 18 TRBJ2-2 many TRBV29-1 TGCAGCGTTGAAGATCGGCGGAGCGGGGCTGCCGGCACCGGGGAGCTGTTTTTT CSVEDRRSGAAGTGELFF
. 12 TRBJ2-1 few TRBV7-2 TGTGCCAGCAGCTTCTCCGGGAGTTACCAGTTCTTC CASSFSGSYQFF
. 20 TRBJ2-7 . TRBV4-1 TGCGCCAGCAGCCAAGCTCTTCCCACCTTCTCACCCAATCCTTCCTACGAGCAGTACTTC CASSQALPTFSPNPSYEQYF
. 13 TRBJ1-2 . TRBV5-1 TGCGCCAGCAGCTTGGACAGTTCCTATGGCTACACCTTC CASSLDSSYGYTF
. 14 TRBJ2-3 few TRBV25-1 TGTGCCAGCAGTGATCAGGGTCACACAGATACGCAGTATTTT CASSDQGHTDTQYF
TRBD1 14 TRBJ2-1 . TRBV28 TGTGCCAGCAGTGCCCAGGGGGCCAGTAATGAGCAGTTCTTC CASSAQGASNEQFF
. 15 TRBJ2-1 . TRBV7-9 TGTGCCAGCAGCCCAGGGGGGGCAAACTACAATGAGCAGTTCTTC CASSPGGANYNEQFF
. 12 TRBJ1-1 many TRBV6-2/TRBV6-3 TGTGCCAGCAGTTATACGGGGACTGAAGCTTTCTTT CASSYTGTEAFF
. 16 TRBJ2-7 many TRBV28 TGTGCCAGCACCCCTGGCGGAGGGGGCACCCCCTACGAGCAGTACTTC CASTPGGGGTPYEQYF
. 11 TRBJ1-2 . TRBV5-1 TGCGCCAGCAGCTTGGGCCTTGGCTACACCTTC CASSLGLGYTF
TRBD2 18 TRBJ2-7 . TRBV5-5 TGTGCCAGCAGCTTGGGGACTAGCGGGAGGGCGAACTCCTACGAGCAGTACTTC CASSLGTSGRANSYEQYF
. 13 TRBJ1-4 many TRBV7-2 TGTGCCAGCAGCAAATATCACGAGGAAAAACTGTTTTTT CASSKYHEEKLFF
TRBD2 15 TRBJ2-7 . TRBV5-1 TGCGCCAGCAGCTTTAGTAGCGGGTCAGCCTACGAGCAGTACTTC CASSFSSGSAYEQYF
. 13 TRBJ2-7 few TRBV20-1 TGCAGTGCTCTTAGGGGGGGCGGGGACGAGCAGTACTTC CSALRGGGDEQYF
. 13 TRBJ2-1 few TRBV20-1 TGCAGTGCGCTTAGACGGCGGGACAATGAGCAGTTCTTC CSALRRRDNEQFF
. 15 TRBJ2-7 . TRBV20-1 TGCAGTGCTAGGGGAGCCTACTCCACCAAATACGAGCAGTACTTC CSARGAYSTKYEQYF
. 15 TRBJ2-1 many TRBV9 TGTGCCAGCAGCCCGGACACCGGGGCGCACAATGAGCAGTTCTTC CASSPDTGAHNEQFF
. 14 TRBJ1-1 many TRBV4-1 TGCGCCAGCAGCCTCCGGACAGCAAACACTGAAGCTTTCTTT CASSLRTANTEAFF